A single sample gave rise to the 29 T cell receptor beta chains below, sequenced in a study of T cells after yellow fever vaccination. TCRdb itself ran the 5' RACE reads through MiXCR, one entry per CDR3 protein. The sample yields almost 70,000 distinct CDR3 sequences, under 6.5% seen once. The sequences come from CD4+ T cells sorted from PBMCs, collected approximately 16 days after the first yellow fever vaccination. These receptors came from a man aged 18 to 29 who received the YFV17D yellow fever vaccine.

There are many counts of this clonotype. V and J are TRBV11-2 and TRBJ1-2, with D perhaps matching TRBD1 (6 bases). V lost 0 bases, J lost 4 bases, and 15 bases lay in between. The V gene's germline CDR1 is SGHAT and CDR2 FQNNGV. The CDR3 is 16 amino acids. The DNA of the CDR3 is TGTGCCAGCAGCTTAGATCGGCAGGGGTCGTCCTATGGCTACACCTTC. Protein: CASSLDRQGSSYGYTF.

This clonotype was detected ten times or more. This chain uses TRBV7-9 with TRBJ1-1; D gene ambiguous. CDR1 and CDR2 from the germline V gene are SEHNR and FQNEAQ (reference sequence). There are 15 residues in the CDR3. Between the trimmed V and J ends, which lost 5 bases and 9 bases, there was a span of 22 bases. In nucleotides, the CDR3 is TGTGCCAGCAGCCGCCCGACTTCGCTTCGAACTAAAGCTTTCTTT. Protein: CASSRPTSLRTKAFF. Supplemented by reference TRBV7-9 and TRBJ1-1, the full variable domain reads DTGVSQNPRHKITKRGQNVTFRCDPISEHNRLYWYRQTLGQGPEFLTYFQNEAQLEKSRLLSDRFSAERPKGSFSTLEIQRTEQGDSAMYLCASSRPTSLRTKAFFGQGTRLTVV.

In its sample, this clonotype was seen many times. V usage is TRBV14 and J usage is TRBJ2-1; 8 bases agree with TRBD2. CDR3 length: 16 residues. Germline V gives CDR1 SGHDN, CDR2 FVKESK. After removal of 4 bases from V and 2 bases from J, the junction contained 7 bases not matched to a gene. The chain's CDR3 is CASSRVAGRPYNEQFF. The CDR3 DNA sequence: TGTGCCAGCAGCCGGGTAGCGGGGAGACCCTACAATGAGCAGTTCTTC.

The chain has TRBV7-2 and TRBJ1-2; a possible D gene is TRBD1 (5 bases). The germline V gene encodes CDR1 SGHTA and CDR2 FQGNSA. The V and J ends lost 3 bases and 2 bases respectively, with 13 bases between them. The CDR3 spans 15 residues. CDR3 sequence: CASSFVPGGNYGYTF. DNA for the CDR3: TGTGCCAGCAGCTTTGTTCCGGGGGGAAACTATGGCTACACCTTC.

This clonotype came up many times. V and J are TRBV7-2 and TRBJ2-5; D perhaps matches TRBD1 (5 bases). The CDR3 contains 14 residues. The V end was cut by 4 bases, the J end by 1 base, with 10 bases between. Looked up from germline, CDR1 is SGHTA and CDR2 is FQGNSA. The CDR3 bases are TGTGCCAGCAGCTATCAGGGCAGCCAAGAGACCCAGTACTTC. This encodes CASSYQGSQETQYF.

This clonotype was observed at least ten times. V gene TRBV20-1 combines with J gene TRBJ1-4, with TRBD1 as a possible D gene (6 bases). The CDR3 contains 17 residues. Per the germline V gene, CDR1 is DFQATT and CDR2 is SNEGSKA (reference sequence). V lost 0 bases and J 0 bases, leaving 14 bases between the germline ends. This CDR3 is CSARDLGGVATNEKLFF. CDR3 nucleotide sequence: TGCAGTGCTAGAGACCTGGGGGGCGTTGCAACTAATGAAAAACTGTTTTTT.

This clonotype was seen repeatedly, ten times or more. The rearrangement joins TRBV20-1 to TRBJ2-3; 11 positions match TRBD2. V was clipped by 6 bases and J by 3 bases; unmatched bases: 8. Germline V lookup: CDR1 DFQATT, CDR2 SNEGSKA (reference sequence). This CDR3 has 15 residues. The DNA of the CDR3 is TGCAGTGCCCACAATAGCGGGGGGGCTACAGATACGCAGTATTTT. Protein sequence: CSAHNSGGATDTQYF.

The sample holds many counts of this clonotype. The chain recombines TRBV20-1 with TRBJ2-2, with a tentative D call TRBD2 (7 bases). V shed 0 bases and J shed 6 bases, with 17 bases lying between them. CDR1 DFQATT and CDR2 SNEGSKA come from the germline V gene (reference sequence). This CDR3 is 16 amino acids long. The CDR3 region is CSARDLSGGQPGELFF. The DNA for the CDR3 is TGCAGTGCTAGAGATCTCTCGGGGGGCCAGCCCGGGGAGCTGTTTTTT.

This clonotype was seen many times. The chain recombines TRBV29-1 with TRBJ1-2; D call uncertain. The CDR3 length is 13 residues. Trimming cost V 0 bases and J 5 bases, with 10 bases left between them. Germline CDR1 SQVTM, CDR2 ANQGSEA. For the CDR3, the DNA is TGCAGCGTTGAAGATCGGAGGCCGTATGGCTACACCTTC. Residues: CSVEDRRPYGYTF.

At least ten counts were recorded for this clonotype. V usage is TRBV7-8 and J usage is TRBJ1-1; tentatively, D is TRBD1 (6 bases). From germline, CDR1 is SGHVS and CDR2 FQNEAQ. The CDR3 runs to 18 residues. V gave up 4 bases and J gave up 0 bases, with 21 bases separating them. The CDR3 loop reads CASSSQLPRGILNTEAFF. The DNA for the CDR3 is TGTGCCAGCAGCTCCCAGCTTCCGAGGGGGATCCTGAACACTGAAGCTTTCTTT. Full variable domain (remainder filled in from reference TRBV7-8 and TRBJ1-1): GAGVSQSPRYKVAKRGQDVALRCDPISGHVSLFWYQQALGQGPEFLTYFQNEAQLDKSGLPSDRFFAERPEGSVSTLKIQRTQQEDSAVYLCASSSQLPRGILNTEAFFGQGTRLTVV.

This clonotype was recorded at least ten times. The chain couples TRBV19 to TRBJ2-4; D is perhaps TRBD1 or TRBD2 (5 bases each). This CDR3 region has 15 residues. Trimming took off 7 bases at V and 0 bases at J, with 13 bases between the two ends. CDR1 and CDR2 from the germline V gene are LNHDA and SQIVND (reference sequence). The CDR3 nucleotides are TGTGCCAGTATGGGACGGAACCTAGCCAAAAACATTCAGTACTTC. Its translation: CASMGRNLAKNIQYF.

Remarks on this clonotype: A much larger clone differs by one base, so this may be a read error. The CDR3 loop reads CSARTYTGELFF. The CDR3 DNA is TGCAGTGCTAGAACCTACACCGGGGAGCTGTTTTTT. This sequence joins TRBV20-1 and TRBJ2-2, with unresolved D. The germline CDR1 and CDR2 sequences are DFQATT and SNEGSKA (reference sequence). CDR3 length: 12 amino acids. Trimming removed 2 bases from V and 3 bases from J, with 4 bases in between.

This clonotype was observed many times. The J gene is TRBJ2-3, the V gene TRBV24-1, with 9 bases fitting TRBD1. V lost 2 bases, J lost 2 bases, and 4 bases stayed unmatched. Per germline, CDR1 KGHDR and CDR2 SFDVKD. There are 16 residues in the CDR3. The CDR3 sequence is CATSDWGQGYTDTQYF. CDR3 nucleotide sequence: TGTGCCACCAGTGATTGGGGACAGGGATACACAGATACGCAGTATTTT.

This clonotype was counted at least ten times. This chain links TRBV5-1 with TRBJ1-1; D is perhaps TRBD1 (5 bases). Germline CDR1 SGHRS, CDR2 YFSETQ. The CDR3 spans 15 residues. V lost 5 bases to trimming and J lost 1 base, with 15 bases between them. CDR3 DNA sequence: TGCGCCAGCAGTTCGCAGGGACCCCCGAACACTGAAGCTTTCTTT. Its translation: CASSSQGPPNTEAFF. The entire variable domain, with the rest obtained from reference TRBV5-1 and TRBJ1-1, is as follows: KAGVTQTPRYLIKTRGQQVTLSCSPISGHRSVSWYQQTPGQGLQFLFEYFSETQRNKGNFPGRFSGRQFSNSRSEMNVSTLELGDSALYLCASSSQGPPNTEAFFGQGTRLTVV.

This clonotype was picked up many times. The rearrangement links TRBV3-1 to TRBJ2-3, with D possibly TRBD1 on 5 matching bases. This CDR3 has 18 residues. Germline-derived CDR1 and CDR2 are LGHDT and YNNKEL (reference sequence). Trimming cost V 10 bases and J 3 bases, with 29 bases left between them. CDR3 loop: CATSGPIRRDIGTDTQYF. For the CDR3, the DNA is TGTGCCACCTCCGGGCCGATCCGCAGGGATATAGGAACAGATACGCAGTATTTT.

This clonotype was recorded at least ten times. V is TRBV7-2 and J is TRBJ1-2, with no clear D. V lost 2 bases, J lost 8 bases, and 9 bases lay in between. The V gene's germline CDR1 is SGHTA and CDR2 FQGNSA. The CDR3 covers 12 residues. This CDR3 is CASSLPGLGYTF. CDR3 nucleotide sequence: TGTGCCAGCAGCTTACCAGGCTTGGGCTACACCTTC.

This clonotype has just a few counts. V is TRBV5-1 and J is TRBJ2-2; 9 nucleotides line up with TRBD2. The J segment lost 5 bases and the V segment lost 0 bases, leaving 5 bases of the junction unmatched. CDR3 length equals 16 residues. Germline CDR1 and CDR2: SGHRS and YFSETQ. Here the CDR3 DNA reads TGCGCCAGCAGCTTGGAAGCGGGGGGCGGTACCGGGGAGCTGTTTTTT. Residues: CASSLEAGGGTGELFF.

V is TRBV2 and J is TRBJ1-1; D call uncertain. The CDR3 contains 15 residues. The ends were cut back, 6 bases at V and 1 base at J, with 15 bases in the middle. Germline V lookup: CDR1 SNHLY, CDR2 FYNNEI. The CDR3: CASSKELAANTEAFF. For the CDR3, the DNA is TGTGCCAGCAGCAAAGAGTTGGCAGCGAACACTGAAGCTTTCTTT.

This clonotype has ten or more counts. The genes are TRBV20-1 and TRBJ2-3, with TRBD2 matching 9 bases. V shed 1 base and J 3 bases; nucleotides not matched to a gene: 2. This CDR3 has 14 amino acids. Germline V gene sequence: CDR1 DFQATT, CDR2 SNEGSKA (reference sequence). CDR3 region: CSARGRGGTDTQYF. CDR3 nucleotides: TGCAGTGCTAGAGGGCGGGGGGGAACAGATACGCAGTATTTT.

This clonotype was observed many times. The chain recombines TRBV2 with TRBJ1-1; D possibly corresponds to TRBD1 (6 bases). The germline V and J ends were trimmed by 7 bases and 1 base, with 16 bases remaining between them. CDR1 is SNHLY and CDR2 is FYNNEI in the germline V gene. This CDR3 spans 15 amino acids. The chain's CDR3 is CASTLLGAGNTEAFF. The CDR3 DNA reads TGTGCCAGCACTCTCCTGGGGGCAGGGAACACTGAAGCTTTCTTT.

This clonotype was seen ten or more times. The chain joins TRBV20-1 to TRBJ1-1; D remains ambiguous. The germline V and J ends were trimmed by 3 bases and 5 bases, with 13 bases remaining between them. Per the germline V gene, CDR1 is DFQATT and CDR2 is SNEGSKA (reference sequence). The CDR3 extends over 13 amino acids. The CDR3, as DNA: TGCAGTGCTAGGGGTCTGCCCTGGACTGAAGCTTTCTTT. Translation: CSARGLPWTEAFF.

This clonotype was counted at least ten times. The chain combines TRBV4-1 with TRBJ2-1; D gene uncertain. The CDR3 consists of 12 residues. Germline CDR1 reads MGHRA; CDR2 reads YSYEKL. V lost 1 base, J lost 9 bases, and 7 bases lay in between. CDR3 region: CASSQGWGEQFF. CDR3 DNA: TGCGCCAGCAGCCAAGGGTGGGGTGAGCAGTTCTTC.

Regarding this clonotype: A much larger clone differs from this one at a single base, so this may be a read error. The chain recombines TRBV19 with TRBJ2-2; TRBD2 is a possible D gene (6 bases). This CDR3 comprises 13 residues. The V end lost 9 bases, the J end lost 5 bases, and 13 bases lay between the germline ends. The germline gives CDR1 LNHDA, CDR2 SQIVND (reference sequence). CDR3 loop: CASTSRGTGELFF. In DNA, the CDR3 is TGTGCCAGCACAAGTCGGGGGACCGGGGAGCTGTTTTTT.

This clonotype was seen many times. The V gene is TRBV10-3, the J gene TRBJ1-1; D is perhaps TRBD1 (6 bases). From germline, CDR1 is ENHRY and CDR2 SYGVKD. Trimming stripped 6 bases from V and 3 bases from J, with 14 bases between. The CDR3 spans 14 residues. CDR3 DNA: TGTGCCATCAGACTACAGGGAGGTGACACTGAAGCTTTCTTT. It specifies CAIRLQGGDTEAFF.

At least ten counts were recorded for this clonotype. V usage is TRBV6-2 or TRBV6-3 and J usage is TRBJ1-2; D remains unclear. The CDR3 has 15 amino acids. Between the trimmed V and J ends, which lost 7 bases and 0 bases, there was a span of 15 bases. CDR1 is MNHEY, CDR2 SVGEGT, per germline. CDR3 DNA sequence: TGTGCCAGCAATAGCCCTGCCTGGACTAACTATGGCTACACCTTC. This sequence encodes CASNSPAWTNYGYTF.

This clonotype was seen repeatedly, ten times or more. The chain combines TRBV20-1 with TRBJ1-5; 9 bases map to TRBD1. J gave up 5 bases and V 3 bases, and 2 bases lay outside the gene matches. CDR1 and CDR2 from the germline V gene are DFQATT and SNEGSKA (reference sequence). The CDR3 covers 13 residues. The CDR3 here is CSARTGGDQPQHF. The CDR3 DNA reads TGCAGTGCTAGGACAGGGGGAGATCAGCCCCAGCATTTT.

This rearrangement joins TRBV7-9 to TRBJ2-3, with no clear D. This CDR3 has 12 residues. CDR1 is SEHNR, CDR2 FQNEAQ, per germline (reference sequence). V was shortened by 5 bases and J by 4 bases, with 7 bases between the two germline ends. CDR3: CASSDASDTQYF. In DNA, the CDR3 is TGTGCCAGCAGCGATGCCTCAGATACGCAGTATTTT.

This clonotype was detected ten times or more. The V call is TRBV4-2, the J call TRBJ2-4; maybe TRBD2 (6 bases). CDR1 and CDR2 (germline): LGHNA, YNFKEQ. Trimming left V 4 bases short and J 2 bases short, with 15 bases between. This CDR3 is built from 16 residues. The CDR3 DNA sequence: TGTGCCAGCAGCCCCGCTTCTGGGGGGTCCAAAAACATTCAGTACTTC. It is translated as CASSPASGGSKNIQYF.

In its sample, this clonotype was seen many times. The genes are TRBV28 and TRBJ2-3; D is perhaps TRBD1 or TRBD2 (6 bases each). This CDR3 has 14 residues. Trimming pared 6 bases from V and 3 bases from J, leaving 13 bases between. Per the germline V gene, CDR1 is MDHEN and CDR2 is SYDVKM. CDR3 amino acids: CASRGGGTTDTQYF. As DNA, the CDR3 is TGTGCCAGCAGAGGAGGGGGGACGACAGATACGCAGTATTTT.